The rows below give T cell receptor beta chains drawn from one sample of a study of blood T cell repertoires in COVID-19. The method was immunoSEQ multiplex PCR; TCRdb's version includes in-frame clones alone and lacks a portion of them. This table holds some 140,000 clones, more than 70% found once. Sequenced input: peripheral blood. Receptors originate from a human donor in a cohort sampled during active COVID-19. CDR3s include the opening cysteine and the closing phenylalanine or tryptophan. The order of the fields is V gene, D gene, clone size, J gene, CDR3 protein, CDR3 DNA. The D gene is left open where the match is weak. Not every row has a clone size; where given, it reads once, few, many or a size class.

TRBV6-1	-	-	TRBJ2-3	CASSEMEGSDTQYF	TGTGCCAGCAGTGAAATGGAGGGGTCGGATACGCAGTATTTT
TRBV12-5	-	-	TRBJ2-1	CASGPAGSYNEQFF	TGTGCTAGTGGACCAGCGGGTTCCTACAATGAGCAGTTCTTC
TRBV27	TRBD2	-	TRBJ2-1	CASSLSLAVYNEQFF	TGTGCCAGCAGTTTGAGTCTAGCGGTTTACAATGAGCAGTTCTTC
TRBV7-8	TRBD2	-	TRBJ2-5	CASSSLREGETQYF	TGTGCCAGCAGCTCCCTTCGGGAGGGAGAGACCCAGTACTTC
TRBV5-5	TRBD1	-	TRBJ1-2	CASSFPSTGDGYTF	TGTGCCAGCAGCTTCCCGTCGACAGGGGATGGCTACACCTTC
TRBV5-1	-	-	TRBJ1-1	CASSIGTLNTEAFF	TGCGCCAGCAGCATCGGGACACTAAACACTGAAGCTTTCTTT
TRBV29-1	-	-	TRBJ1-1	CSVLRTGGAFF	TGCAGCGTCTTGAGGACCGGGGGGGCTTTCTTT
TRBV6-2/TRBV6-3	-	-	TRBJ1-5	CASSYDRGGWPPGNQPQHF	TGTGCCAGCAGTTACGATCGGGGAGGATGGCCCCCTGGCAATCAGCCCCAGCATTTT
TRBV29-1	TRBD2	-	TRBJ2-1	CSADRGTSGSLYEQFF	TGCAGCGCCGACCGGGGGACTAGCGGGAGCCTTTATGAGCAGTTCTTC
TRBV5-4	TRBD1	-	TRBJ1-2	CASSWWQGDLYGYTF	TGTGCCAGCAGCTGGTGGCAGGGGGACCTCTATGGCTACACCTTC
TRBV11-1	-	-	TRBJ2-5	CASSLGGRQETQYF	TGTGCCAGCAGCTTAGGGGGCAGACAAGAGACCCAGTACTTC
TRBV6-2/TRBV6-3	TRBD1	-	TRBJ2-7	CASSRGTGWYEQYF	TGTGCCAGCAGTAGAGGGACAGGGTGGTACGAGCAGTACTTC
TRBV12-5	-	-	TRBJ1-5	CASGALTGGSQPQHF	TGTGCTAGTGGCGCCCTGACAGGCGGAAGTCAGCCCCAGCATTTT
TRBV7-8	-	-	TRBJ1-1	CASSLGGGAEAFF	TGTGCCAGCAGCCTAGGCGGGGGAGCTGAAGCTTTCTTT
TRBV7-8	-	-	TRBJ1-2	CASSFRRGALDGYTF	TGTGCCAGCAGCTTCAGACGGGGGGCCCTCGATGGCTACACCTTC
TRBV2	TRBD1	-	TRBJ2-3	CASRGTGGTDTQYF	TGTGCCAGCAGGGGGACAGGGGGCACAGATACGCAGTATTTT
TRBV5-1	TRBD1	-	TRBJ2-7	CASSLWTGVGYEQYF	TGCGCCAGCAGCTTATGGACAGGGGTTGGGTACGAGCAGTACTTC
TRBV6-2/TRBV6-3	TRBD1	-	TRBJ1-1	CASSYPTGQGNQNTEAFF	TGTGCCAGCAGTTACCCAACAGGACAGGGCAATCAAAACACTGAAGCTTTCTTT
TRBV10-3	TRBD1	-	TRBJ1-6	CASWTGDSPLHF	TGTGCCTCCTGGACAGGAGATTCACCCCTCCACTTT
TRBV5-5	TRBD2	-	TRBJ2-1	CASSQGLAEQFF	TGTGCCAGCAGCCAGGGACTAGCGGAGCAGTTCTTC
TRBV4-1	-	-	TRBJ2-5	CASSQGRGPGAQYF	TGCGCCAGCAGCCAGGGGAGAGGGCCGGGTGCCCAGTACTTC
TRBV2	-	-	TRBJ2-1	CASIWTPSINEQFF	TGTGCCAGCATCTGGACTCCAAGCATCAATGAGCAGTTCTTC
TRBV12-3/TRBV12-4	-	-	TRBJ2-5	CASSPDNKETQYF	TGTGCCAGCAGTCCCGACAATAAAGAGACCCAGTACTTC
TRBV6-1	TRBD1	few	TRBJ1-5	CASSEAGTAYQPQHF	TGTGCCAGCAGTGAAGCCGGGACAGCTTATCAGCCCCAGCATTTT
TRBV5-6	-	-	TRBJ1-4	CASSLEENRQLTNEKLFF	TGTGCCAGCAGCTTGGAAGAAAACAGGCAGTTAACTAATGAAAAACTGTTTTTT
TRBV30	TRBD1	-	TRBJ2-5	CAWSSGTGLETQYF	TGTGCCTGGAGTTCGGGGACAGGCTTGGAGACCCAGTACTTC
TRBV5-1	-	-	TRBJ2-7	CASSLGTGSSYEQYF	TGCGCCAGCAGCTTGGGGACGGGGAGCTCCTACGAGCAGTACTTC
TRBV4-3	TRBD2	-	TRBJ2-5	CASSQDLSGGLVETQYF	TGCGCCAGCAGCCAGGATCTAAGCGGGGGATTAGTTGAGACCCAGTACTTC
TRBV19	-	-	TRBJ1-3	CASSILPSRRFGNTIYF	TGTGCCAGTAGTATTCTCCCCTCTCGTCGGTTTGGAAACACCATATATTTT
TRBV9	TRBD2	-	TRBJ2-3	CASSSGRAPDTQYF	TGTGCCAGCAGTAGCGGGAGGGCCCCAGATACGCAGTATTTT
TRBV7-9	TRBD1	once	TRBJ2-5	CASSLAGGQGETQYF	TGTGCCAGCAGCTTAGCGGGTGGACAGGGAGAGACCCAGTACTTC
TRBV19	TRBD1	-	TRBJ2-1	CASRGQGYNEQFF	TGTGCCAGTAGGGGACAGGGGTACAATGAGCAGTTCTTC
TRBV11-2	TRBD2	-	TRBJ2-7	CASSSSGGEHEQYF	TGTGCCAGCAGCTCTAGCGGGGGGGAGCACGAGCAGTACTTC
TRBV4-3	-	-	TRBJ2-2	CASSQDGRALGGELFF	TGCGCCAGCAGCCAAGATGGGCGGGCCCTTGGCGGGGAGCTGTTTTTT
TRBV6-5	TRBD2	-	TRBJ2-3	CASSSLTSGREGTQYF	TGTGCCAGCAGTTCCCTGACTAGCGGGAGGGAGGGTACGCAGTATTTT
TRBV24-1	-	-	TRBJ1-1	CATSTTPGGWHTEAFF	TGTGCCACCAGTACAACCCCGGGAGGGTGGCACACTGAAGCTTTCTTT
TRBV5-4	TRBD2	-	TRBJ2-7	CASSLAVIAGVGSEQYF	TGTGCCAGCAGCTTGGCCGTGATAGCGGGGGTAGGATCCGAGCAGTACTTC
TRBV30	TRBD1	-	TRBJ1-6	CAWTGQANSPLHF	TGTGCCTGGACCGGACAGGCTAATTCACCCCTCCACTTT
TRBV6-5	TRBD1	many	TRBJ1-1	CASSWGLQGDTEAFF	TGTGCCAGCAGCTGGGGCCTACAGGGGGACACTGAAGCTTTCTTT
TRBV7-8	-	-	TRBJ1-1	CASSLGYREMGAFF	TGTGCCAGCAGCTTAGGGTACAGGGAAATGGGGGCTTTCTTT
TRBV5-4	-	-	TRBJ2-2	CASSFPTTGELFF	TGTGCCAGCAGCTTTCCGACAACCGGGGAGCTGTTTTTT
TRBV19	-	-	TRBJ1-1	CASAPGFGTEAFF	TGTGCCAGCGCCCCCGGGTTCGGCACTGAAGCTTTCTTT
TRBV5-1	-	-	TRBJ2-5	CASSPTGQETQYF	TGCGCCAGCAGCCCGACAGGCCAAGAGACCCAGTACTTC
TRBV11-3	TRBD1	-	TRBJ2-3	CASPPRPGGPNTSGTDTQYF	TGTGCCAGCCCCCCCCGGCCAGGGGGACCCAACACGTCTGGCACAGATACGCAGTATTTT
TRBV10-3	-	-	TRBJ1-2	CATNPEDYDYGYTF	TGTGCCACCAACCCTGAGGACTATGACTATGGCTACACCTTC
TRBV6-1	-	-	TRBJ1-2	CASSEGPYYGYTF	TGTGCCAGCAGTGAAGGGCCTTACTATGGCTACACCTTC
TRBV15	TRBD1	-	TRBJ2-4	CATSRGGQGIGNIQYF	TGTGCCACCAGCAGAGGGGGACAGGGGATTGGAAACATTCAGTACTTC
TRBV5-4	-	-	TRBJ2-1	CASSLVGGRNNEQFF	TGTGCCAGCAGCTTGGTGGGGGGGCGAAACAATGAGCAGTTCTTC
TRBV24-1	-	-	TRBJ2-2	CATSDKGRDTGELFF	TGTGCCACCAGTGATAAGGGGCGAGACACCGGGGAGCTGTTTTTT